This T cell receptor (beta chain) was sequenced for a study of human T cells and chemical hapten exposure. This clonotype was counted at least ten times. One end of the junction fails to match germline, which may point to a read error. The sample's time point: pre-sensitization, week 0. Treatment described: therapeutic diphenylcyclopropenone sensitization with weekly scalp DPC. TCRdb redid the calling of the RACE reads with MiXCR, one entry per CDR3 protein. The sample includes around 300,000 distinct CDR3 sequences, 7.5% to 9% of them seen just once. From germline, CDR1 is SGHRS and CDR2 YFSETQ. The CDR3 sequence is 13 residues long.

Sequenced here: whole blood, sampled in connection with sensitization to the hapten diphenylcyclopropenone (DPC). This receptor was identified in a man between 18 and 35 years old with alopecia areata. Some clones in this sample may be carry-over from other donors' samples. The rearrangement joins TRBV5-1 to TRBJ1-1, with D unclear. CDR3 residues: CASSAEMNTEAFF. CDR3 nucleotides: TGTGCCAGCAGCGCCGAGATGAACACTGAAGCTTTCTTT.